The 27 T cell receptor beta chains below come from one sample, sequenced in a study of blood T cell repertoires in COVID-19. Sequencing was performed with immunoSEQ multiplex PCR; in TCRdb, only in-frame clones are kept and a portion is missing. This sample carries about 290,000 clones, about nine tenths of them seen once, and the ten largest clones take around 10%. Sample: peripheral blood. The receptors shown here come from a woman aged 25-40 years with COVID-19, enrolled during active disease.

The gene calls are TRBV11-3 and TRBJ2-1; 12 positions agree with TRBD2. V trimming: 4 bases; J trimming: 10 bases; junction bases outside the gene matches: 2. CDR1 SGHNT and CDR2 YENEEA come from the germline V gene. This CDR3 has 13 amino acids. CDR3 coding DNA: TGTGCCAGCAGCTCTACTAGCGGGGGGGAGCAGTTCTTC. Encoded protein: CASSSTSGGEQFF.

CDR3 sequence: CSASPLAGDTDTQYF. CDR3 in DNA: TGCAGTGCTAGTCCTCTAGCGGGGGACACAGATACGCAGTATTTT. This sequence joins TRBV20-1 and TRBJ2-3; 10 positions agree with TRBD2. This CDR3 contains 15 residues. The germline CDR1 and CDR2 sequences are DFQATT and SNEGSKA (reference sequence). V dropped 3 bases and J dropped 2; count of bases not matched to a gene: 5.

This clone was recorded a few times. J is TRBJ1-6 and V is TRBV27; TRBD1 matches 8 bases. Losses at the gene ends were 6 bases for V and 10 bases for J; bases not matched to a gene: 11. The CDR3 has 15 amino acids. The germline V gene encodes CDR1 MNHEY and CDR2 SMNVEV (reference sequence). The CDR3 nucleotides read TGTGCCAGCAGGCCATCGGGCAGGGGGCAGTCACCCCTCCACTTT. It codes for CASRPSGRGQSPLHF.

In this sample, this clone turned up a few times. This chain uses TRBV6-6 with TRBJ2-7; 8 bases line up with TRBD2. The length of the CDR3 is 14 residues. V was pared by 7 bases and J by 5 bases, with 10 bases of the junction left unmatched. CDR1 is MNHNY, CDR2 SVGAGI, per germline (reference sequence). The CDR3 nucleotides read TGTGCCAGCAAGGCAACGGGGGGGCTCAACGAGCAGTACTTC. This gives the protein CASKATGGLNEQYF.

V gene TRBV4-1 combines with J gene TRBJ2-1; 10 bases fit TRBD2. There are 15 residues in the CDR3. Unmatched junction bases numbered 5, after V lost 5 bases and J lost 4 bases. Germline CDR1 is MGHRA and CDR2 is YSYEKL. The DNA for the CDR3 is TGCGCCAGCAGCGGAGCGGGGGGGATGTACAATGAGCAGTTCTTC. Its translation is CASSGAGGMYNEQFF.

The chain combines TRBV7-6 with TRBJ2-3; tentatively, D is TRBD2 (5 bases). Germline lookup yields CDR1 SGHVS and CDR2 FNYEAQ. The V end lost 5 bases, the J end lost 3 bases, and 15 bases lay between the germline ends. The CDR3 is 15 amino acids. The CDR3 nucleotides read TGTGCCAGCAGCGCCTACAGCGGTCGGACAGATACGCAGTATTTT. Translating gives CASSAYSGRTDTQYF.

The genes are TRBV5-4 and TRBJ2-7; tentatively, D is TRBD1 (5 bases). CDR3 size: 11 residues. The germline V gene has CDR1 SGHNT and CDR2 YYREEE (reference sequence). Trimming stripped 3 bases from V and 7 bases from J, with 8 bases between. The CDR3 DNA follows: TGTGCCAGCAGCTGGGGCGTTGAGCAGTACTTC. Encoded protein: CASSWGVEQYF. Full variable domain (outside the CDR3, taken from reference TRBV5-4 and TRBJ2-7): ETGVTQSPTHLIKTRGQQVTLRCSSQSGHNTVSWYQQALGQGPQFIFQYYREEENGRGNFPPRFSGLQFPNYSSELNVNALELDDSALYLCASSWGVEQYFGPGTRLTVT.

This chain connects TRBV6-2 or TRBV6-3 to TRBJ1-2; a weak D match, TRBD1 (6 bases). Germline V CDR1 and CDR2: MNHEY, SVGEGT. This CDR3 region has 15 residues. V gave up 3 bases and J gave up 4 bases, with 15 bases separating them. CDR3 region: CASSYFTGTSYGYTF. CDR3 DNA sequence: TGTGCCAGCAGTTATTTCACAGGGACATCCTATGGCTACACCTTC.

The chain uses TRBV14 and TRBJ2-5, with D perhaps TRBD2 (6 bases). Per germline, CDR1 SGHDN and CDR2 FVKESK. CDR3 length: 16 residues. V lost 4 bases and J lost 5, with 20 bases in between. The CDR3 DNA is TGTGCCAGCAGCCCCGGGGCCCGGGAGATCGTGGAGACCCAGTACTTC. Protein sequence: CASSPGAREIVETQYF. Full variable domain (missing parts from reference TRBV14 and TRBJ2-5): EAGVTQFPSHSVIEKGQTVTLRCDPISGHDNLYWYRRVMGKEIKFLLHFVKESKQDESGMPNNRFLAERTGGTYSTLKVQPAELEDSGVYFCASSPGAREIVETQYFGPGTRLLVL.

The J gene is TRBJ1-5, the V gene TRBV4-1; TRBD1 might be the D (5 bases). The CDR3 sequence is 17 residues long. Between the trimmed V and J ends, which lost 4 bases and 4 bases, there was a span of 20 bases. CDR1 MGHRA and CDR2 YSYEKL come from the germline V gene. The CDR3 loop is CASSLLPPGDFNQPQHF. The CDR3 DNA is TGCGCCAGCAGCCTACTGCCACCCGGGGACTTTAATCAGCCCCAGCATTTT.

The chain links TRBV5-6 to TRBJ2-3, with 9 bases aligning to TRBD2. There are 17 residues in the CDR3. The germline gives CDR1 SGHDT, CDR2 YYEEEE. The junction had 13 bases not matched to a gene; V was cut back by 4 bases and J by 4 bases. CDR3 nucleotides: TGTGCCAGCAGCGGAGCCGGGACTAGCCGACCGTCAGATACGCAGTATTTT. Its translation is CASSGAGTSRPSDTQYF.

The CDR3 sequence is CASQAGGNQPQHF. CDR3 sequence (DNA): TGTGCCAGCCAGGCGGGGGGCAATCAGCCCCAGCATTTT. The rearrangement joins TRBV2 to TRBJ1-5; TRBD1 is a possible D gene (5 bases). V dropped 8 bases and J dropped 2 bases, with 10 bases sitting between them. In germline, CDR1 is SNHLY, CDR2 FYNNEI. The CDR3 consists of 13 residues.

V is TRBV6-2 or TRBV6-3 and J is TRBJ2-7; 13 bases line up with TRBD2. Germline assignment: CDR1 MNHEY and CDR2 SVGEGT. The CDR3 length is 15 residues. Trimming at V came to 4 bases and at J to 4 bases, leaving 4 bases not matched to a gene. The CDR3 here is CASSSWTSGGYEQYF. Written as DNA, the CDR3 is TGTGCCAGCAGTTCCTGGACTAGCGGGGGATACGAGCAGTACTTC.

A note on this clone: The same CDR3 is also encoded by other DNA sequences in this sample. The rearrangement joins TRBV19 to TRBJ1-5; tentatively, D is TRBD1 (5 bases). The CDR3 length is 14 residues. V lost 5 bases, J lost 6 bases, and 14 bases lay in between. Germline V gene sequence: CDR1 LNHDA, CDR2 SQIVND (reference sequence). DNA of the CDR3: TGTGCCAGTAGTGTGCAGGGTATGGGTCAGCCCCAGCATTTT. Its protein is CASSVQGMGQPQHF.

V gene TRBV11-2 combines with J gene TRBJ1-1; TRBD1 is a possible D gene (5 bases). Germline V gives CDR1 SGHAT, CDR2 FQNNGV. The CDR3 is 17 residues long. Trimming removed 0 bases from V and 1 base from J, with 15 bases in between. DNA of the CDR3: TGTGCCAGCAGCTTAGACTGGACAACATTGAAGAACACTGAAGCTTTCTTT. Translating gives CASSLDWTTLKNTEAFF.

The V gene is TRBV19, the J gene TRBJ1-1; D gene ambiguous. CDR3 length: 13 residues. Germline CDR1 LNHDA, CDR2 SQIVND (reference sequence). V dropped 10 bases and J dropped 5 bases, with 17 bases sitting between them. As DNA, the CDR3 is TGTGCCATCTCCCCCGGGAGAGTAACTGAAGCTTTCTTT. This sequence encodes CAISPGRVTEAFF.

The genes are TRBV5-1 and TRBJ1-2, with D possibly being TRBD1 (5 bases). V was trimmed by 2 bases and J by 6 bases, leaving 14 bases between them. The CDR3 contains 14 residues. The germline CDR1 and CDR2 sequences are SGHRS and YFSETQ. As DNA, the CDR3 is TGCGCCAGCAGCTTTGCGGCAGGGAAGGATGGCTACACCTTC. It is translated as CASSFAAGKDGYTF.

A word on this clone: Different DNA sequences within this sample yield the same CDR3. The V gene is TRBV11-2, the J gene TRBJ1-1, with 10 positions matching TRBD1. This CDR3 has 14 amino acids. CDR1 and CDR2 from the germline V gene are SGHAT and FQNNGV. The trim removed 3 bases at V and 5 bases at J, leaving 3 bases unmatched. The CDR3 bases are TGTGCCAGCAGCTTGACAGGGGGCCGGACTGAAGCTTTCTTT. Encoded protein: CASSLTGGRTEAFF.

The chain is built from TRBV3-1 (or the pseudogene TRBV3-2) and TRBJ2-1; 9 bases are shared with TRBD2. This CDR3 has 16 residues. The V and J ends lost 1 base and 2 bases, in that order; junction bases with no gene match: 3. The germline CDR1 and CDR2 sequences are LGHDT and YNNKEL (reference sequence). CDR3 sequence: CASSQGGGGAYNEQFF. In DNA form, the CDR3 reads TGTGCCAGCAGCCAAGGAGGCGGGGGGGCCTACAATGAGCAGTTCTTC.

The chain uses TRBV5-1 and TRBJ2-3; weak D call: TRBD1 (5 bases). Trimming removed 0 bases at V and 5 bases at J, with 10 bases between. Germline lookup yields CDR1 SGHRS and CDR2 YFSETQ. The CDR3 sequence is 14 residues long. Written as DNA, the CDR3 is TGCGCCAGCAGCTTGGGGCAGGGTTTAGATACGCAGTATTTT. It is translated as CASSLGQGLDTQYF.

The chain is built from TRBV3-1 (or the pseudogene TRBV3-2) and TRBJ1-5; D possibly corresponds to TRBD1 (6 bases). Germline lookup yields CDR1 LGHDT and CDR2 YNNKEL (reference sequence). Trimming pared 8 bases from V and 6 bases from J, leaving 8 bases between. This CDR3 comprises 11 residues. This CDR3 reads CASGGPQPQHF. The CDR3 region has the DNA TGTGCCAGCGGGGGCCCTCAGCCCCAGCATTTT.

This clone showed up just a few times. The genes are TRBV29-1 and TRBJ1-2; TRBD1 agrees at 8 bases. J lost 8 bases, V lost 7 bases, and 12 bases had no gene match. Germline-derived CDR1 and CDR2 are SQVTM and ANQGSEA. The CDR3 is made up of 13 amino acids. The CDR3 DNA reads as TGCAGCGGTGGGACAGGACCTTTTATCGGCTACACCTTC. This translates into CSGGTGPFIGYTF.

The chain carries TRBV5-6 and TRBJ2-3, with D maybe TRBD2 (6 bases). Trimming stripped 7 bases from V and 1 base from J, with 16 bases between. Germline V gene data show CDR1 as SGHDT and CDR2 as YYEEEE. The CDR3 loop spans 15 amino acids. The CDR3 loop is CASGGRGRRTDTQYF. For the CDR3, the DNA is TGTGCCAGCGGGGGGAGAGGTCGTCGCACAGATACGCAGTATTTT.

This clone was seen once. This sequence joins TRBV7-2 and TRBJ2-2; 7 nucleotides line up with TRBD2. Per germline, CDR1 SGHTA and CDR2 FQGNSA. This CDR3 contains 14 residues. The J segment lost 6 bases and the V segment lost 4 bases, leaving 5 bases of the junction unmatched. The CDR3 region has the DNA TGTGCCAGCAGCTGGACTAGTCCATCCGGGGAGCTGTTTTTT. It is translated as CASSWTSPSGELFF.

Written as DNA, the CDR3 is TGTGCCAGCAGCCCCCGGGTAGGGGGCCCAGATACGCAGTATTTT. Translation gives CASSPRVGGPDTQYF. The chain is built from TRBV5-8 and TRBJ2-3; 7 bases align to TRBD1. Germline CDR1 and CDR2: SGHTS and YDEGEE. This CDR3 spans 15 amino acids. Losses at the gene ends were 4 bases for V and 4 bases for J; bases not matched to a gene: 9. The complete variable domain, with remaining parts taken from reference TRBV5-8 and TRBJ2-3, reads EAGVTQSPTHLIKTRGQQATLRCSPISGHTSVYWYQQALGLGLQFLLWYDEGEERNRGNFPPRFSGRQFPNYSSELNVNALELEDSALYLCASSPRVGGPDTQYFGPGTRLTVL.

Comments on this clone: Other DNA sequences in this specimen translate into the identical CDR3. This sequence joins TRBV19 and TRBJ1-6; D is uncertain. Germline V gives CDR1 LNHDA, CDR2 SQIVND (reference sequence). Trimming took off 6 bases at V and 0 bases at J, with 12 bases between the two ends. The CDR3 sequence is 16 residues long. The CDR3: CASSMAASSYNSPLHF. The CDR3 coding sequence is TGTGCCAGTAGCATGGCAGCGAGCTCCTATAATTCACCCCTCCACTTT. Full variable domain (outside the CDR3, taken from reference TRBV19 and TRBJ1-6): DGGITQSPKYLFRKEGQNVTLSCEQNLNHDAMYWYRQDPGQGLRLIYYSQIVNDFQKGDIAEGYSVSREKKESFPLTVTSAQKNPTAFYLCASSMAASSYNSPLHFGNGTRLTVT.

The chain links TRBV2 to TRBJ1-2, with 7 bases matching TRBD1. J was trimmed by 8 bases and V by 8 bases; bases with no gene match: 5. CDR3 length: 11 amino acids. Per the germline V gene, CDR1 is SNHLY and CDR2 is FYNNEI. CDR3: CASGGQWGYTF. DNA for the CDR3: TGTGCCAGCGGGGGACAGTGGGGCTACACCTTC.